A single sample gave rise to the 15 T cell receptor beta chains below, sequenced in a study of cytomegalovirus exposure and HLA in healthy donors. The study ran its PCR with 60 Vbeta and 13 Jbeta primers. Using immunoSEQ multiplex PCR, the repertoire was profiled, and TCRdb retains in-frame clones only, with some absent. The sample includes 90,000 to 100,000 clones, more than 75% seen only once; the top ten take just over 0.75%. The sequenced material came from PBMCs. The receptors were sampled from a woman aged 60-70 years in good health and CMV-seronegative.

The CDR3 nucleotides read TGTGCCAGCAGGGCCGGGACAGGGAGACTTGATACGCAGTATTTT. It yields the protein CASRAGTGRLDTQYF. The chain has TRBV2 and TRBJ2-3; 9 bases match TRBD1. CDR3 length: 15 residues. V lost 6 bases and J lost 6; bases outside the gene matches: 10. The germline V gene has CDR1 SNHLY and CDR2 FYNNEI. Full variable domain (remainder filled in from reference TRBV2 and TRBJ2-3): EPEVTQTPSHQVTQMGQEVILRCVPISNHLYFYWYRQILGQKVEFLVSFYNNEISEKSEIFDDQFSVERPDGSNFTLKIRSTKLEDSAMYFCASRAGTGRLDTQYFGPGTRLTVL.

CDR3: CAWSRQDNEKLFF. CDR3 sequence (DNA): TGTGCCTGGAGTAGACAGGATAATGAAAAACTGTTTTTT. This chain uses TRBV30 with TRBJ1-4, with D possibly being TRBD1 (6 bases). This CDR3 spans 13 amino acids. Germline V gives CDR1 GTSNPN, CDR2 SVGIG (reference sequence). Trimming took 2 bases from V and 4 from J, leaving 8 bases between them.

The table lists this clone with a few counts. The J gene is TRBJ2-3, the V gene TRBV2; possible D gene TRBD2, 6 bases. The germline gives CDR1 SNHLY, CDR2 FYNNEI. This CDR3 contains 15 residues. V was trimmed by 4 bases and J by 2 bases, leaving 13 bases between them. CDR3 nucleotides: TGTGCCAGCAGTGGACCCGGGAGTGTCACAGATACGCAGTATTTT. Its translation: CASSGPGSVTDTQYF. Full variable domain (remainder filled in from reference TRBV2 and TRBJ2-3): EPEVTQTPSHQVTQMGQEVILRCVPISNHLYFYWYRQILGQKVEFLVSFYNNEISEKSEIFDDQFSVERPDGSNFTLKIRSTKLEDSAMYFCASSGPGSVTDTQYFGPGTRLTVL.

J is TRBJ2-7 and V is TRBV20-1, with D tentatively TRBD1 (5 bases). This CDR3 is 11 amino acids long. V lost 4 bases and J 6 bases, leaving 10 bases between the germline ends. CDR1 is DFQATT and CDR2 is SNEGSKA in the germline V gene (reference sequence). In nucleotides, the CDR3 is TGCAGTGCTAACAGGATTTTCGAGCAGTACTTC. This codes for CSANRIFEQYF.

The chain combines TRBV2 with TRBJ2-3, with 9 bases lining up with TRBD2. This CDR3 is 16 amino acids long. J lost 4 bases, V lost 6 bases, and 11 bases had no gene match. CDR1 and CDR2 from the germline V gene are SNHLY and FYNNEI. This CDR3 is CASRARVAGVSDTQYF. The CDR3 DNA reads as TGTGCCAGCAGGGCCCGGGTAGCGGGAGTCTCAGATACGCAGTATTTT.

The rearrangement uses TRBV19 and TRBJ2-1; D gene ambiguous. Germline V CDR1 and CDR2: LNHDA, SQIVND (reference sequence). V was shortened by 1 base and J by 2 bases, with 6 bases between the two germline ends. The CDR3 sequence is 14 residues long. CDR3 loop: CASSIGQAYNEQFF. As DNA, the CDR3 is TGTGCCAGTAGTATAGGTCAGGCCTACAATGAGCAGTTCTTC.

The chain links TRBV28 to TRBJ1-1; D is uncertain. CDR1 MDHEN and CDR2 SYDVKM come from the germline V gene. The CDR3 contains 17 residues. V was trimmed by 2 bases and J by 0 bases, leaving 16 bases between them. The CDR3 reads CASSLHIRGTVNTEAFF. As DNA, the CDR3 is TGTGCCAGCAGTTTACACATCCGGGGAACAGTGAACACTGAAGCTTTCTTT. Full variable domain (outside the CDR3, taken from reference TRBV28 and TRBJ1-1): DVKVTQSSRYLVKRTGEKVFLECVQDMDHENMFWYRQDPGLGLRLIYFSYDVKMKEKGDIPEGYSVSREKKERFSLILESASTNQTSMYLCASSLHIRGTVNTEAFFGQGTRLTVV.

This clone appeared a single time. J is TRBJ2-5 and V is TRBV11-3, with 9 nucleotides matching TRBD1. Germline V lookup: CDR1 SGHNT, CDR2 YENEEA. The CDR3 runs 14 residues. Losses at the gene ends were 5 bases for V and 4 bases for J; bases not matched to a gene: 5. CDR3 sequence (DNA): TGTGCCAGCAGCGCTGGACAGGGGATAGAGACCCAGTACTTC. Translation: CASSAGQGIETQYF.

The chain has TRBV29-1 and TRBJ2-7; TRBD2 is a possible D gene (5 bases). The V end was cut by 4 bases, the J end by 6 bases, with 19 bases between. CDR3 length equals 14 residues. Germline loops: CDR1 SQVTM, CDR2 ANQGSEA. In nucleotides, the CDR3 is TGCAGCGTTGTTGAGGGCCTAGGCAGTAGCGAGCAGTACTTC. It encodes CSVVEGLGSSEQYF.

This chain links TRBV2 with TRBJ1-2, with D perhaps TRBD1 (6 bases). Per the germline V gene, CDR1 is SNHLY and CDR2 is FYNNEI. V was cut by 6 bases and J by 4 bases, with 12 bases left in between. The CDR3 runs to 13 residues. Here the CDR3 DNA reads TGTGCCAGCAGCCCAGGGGAGACCTATGGCTACACCTTC. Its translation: CASSPGETYGYTF.

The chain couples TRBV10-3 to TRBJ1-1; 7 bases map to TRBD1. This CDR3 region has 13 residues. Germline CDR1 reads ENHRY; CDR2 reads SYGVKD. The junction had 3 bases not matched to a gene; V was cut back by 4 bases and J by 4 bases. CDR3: CAISGTGATEAFF. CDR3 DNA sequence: TGTGCCATCAGTGGAACAGGGGCCACTGAAGCTTTCTTT.

This chain's CDR3 is CASRPGLAHHNEQFF. Written as DNA, the CDR3 is TGTGCCAGCCGACCGGGACTAGCGCACCACAATGAGCAGTTCTTC. The rearrangement uses TRBV6-5 and TRBJ2-1; 10 bases fit TRBD2. The CDR3 is 15 amino acids. Trimming removed 8 bases from V and 5 bases from J; junction bases left unmatched: 9. Per germline, CDR1 MNHEY and CDR2 SVGAGI.

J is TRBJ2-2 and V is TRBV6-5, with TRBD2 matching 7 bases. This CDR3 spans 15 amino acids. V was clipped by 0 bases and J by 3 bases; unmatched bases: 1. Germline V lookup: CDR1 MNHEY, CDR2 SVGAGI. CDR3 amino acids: CASSYSGGDTGELFF. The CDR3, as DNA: TGTGCCAGCAGTTACTCGGGAGGGGACACCGGGGAGCTGTTTTTT.

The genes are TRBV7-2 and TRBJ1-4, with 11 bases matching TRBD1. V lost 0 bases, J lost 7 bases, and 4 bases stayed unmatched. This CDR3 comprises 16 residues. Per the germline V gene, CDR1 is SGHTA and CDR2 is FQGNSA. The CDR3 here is CASSLAAGTGGEKLFF. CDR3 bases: TGTGCCAGCAGCTTAGCGGCTGGGACAGGGGGTGAAAAACTGTTTTTT.

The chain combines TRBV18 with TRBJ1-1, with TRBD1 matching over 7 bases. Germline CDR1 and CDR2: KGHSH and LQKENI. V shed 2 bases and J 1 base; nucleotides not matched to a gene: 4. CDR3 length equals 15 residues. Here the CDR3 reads CASSPRTGANTEAFF. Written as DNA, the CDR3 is TGTGCCAGCTCACCAAGAACAGGGGCGAACACTGAAGCTTTCTTT. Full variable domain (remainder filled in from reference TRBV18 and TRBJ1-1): NAGVMQNPRHLVRRRGQEARLRCSPMKGHSHVYWYRQLPEEGLKFMVYLQKENIIDESGMPKERFSAEFPKEGPSILRIQQVVRGDSAAYFCASSPRTGANTEAFFGQGTRLTVV.